This T cell receptor (beta chain) derives from a study of identical twins. Study results and caveats: The study found weaker excess twin sharing in beta out-of-frame sequences. A lower insertion count was a feature of abundant cord blood beta clonotypes, with no such feature in memory repertoires.

V lost 4 bases and J 6 bases, leaving 10 bases between the germline ends. The CDR3 spans 11 residues. Germline V gene lookup returns CDR1 SQVTM and CDR2 ANQGSEA. A remark on this clonotype: The antigen is undetermined.

Template switching (which added a universal primer site) was used, and cDNA carried unique molecular identifiers. MiXCR was run by TCRdb on the 5' RACE reads, yielding one entry per CDR3 protein. The data hold hundreds of thousands of distinct CDR3 sequences, with around a sixth observed a single time. The sample also formed part of further work on T cells expressing NK-cell markers.

The specimen was PBMCs. This clonotype originated in a young woman in good health. The J gene is TRBJ2-7, the V gene TRBV29-1, with D perhaps TRBD1 or TRBD2 (5 bases each). CDR3 loop: CSVGGATEQYF. The CDR3 DNA reads TGCAGCGTTGGAGGGGCCACCGAGCAGTACTTC.